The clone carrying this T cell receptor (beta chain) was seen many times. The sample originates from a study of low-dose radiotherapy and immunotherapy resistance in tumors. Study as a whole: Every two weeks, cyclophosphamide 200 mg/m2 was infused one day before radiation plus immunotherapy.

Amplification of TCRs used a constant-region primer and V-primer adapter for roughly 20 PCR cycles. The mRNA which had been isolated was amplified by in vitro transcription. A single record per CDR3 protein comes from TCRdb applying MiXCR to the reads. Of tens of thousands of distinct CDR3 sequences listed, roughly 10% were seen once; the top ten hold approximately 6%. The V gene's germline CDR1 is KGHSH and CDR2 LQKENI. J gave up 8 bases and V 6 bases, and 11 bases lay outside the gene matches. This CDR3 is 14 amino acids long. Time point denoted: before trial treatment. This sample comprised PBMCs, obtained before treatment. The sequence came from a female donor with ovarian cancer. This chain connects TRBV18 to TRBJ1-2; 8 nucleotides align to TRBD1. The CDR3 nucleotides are TGTGCCAGCTCCCTCCAGGACAGGGTAGGAGGCTACACCTTC. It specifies CASSLQDRVGGYTF.